This is a list of T cell receptor beta chains from one sample in a study of blood T cell repertoires in COVID-19. TCRdb's table, derived via immunoSEQ multiplex PCR, lists solely in-frame clones and lacks some. This sample carries under 300,000 clones, 85% to 90% of them seen once, and the ten largest clones take around 3.6%. Sequencing was done on a sample of peripheral blood. The receptors come from a young man with active or convalescent COVID-19. The CDR3 runs from the conserved cysteine through the conserved F or W. Each record gives: J gene, V gene, D gene, clone size, CDR3 DNA, CDR3 protein. D genes are given only for firm matches. Rows give clone size only sometimes, using once, few, many, or a class for an expanded clone.

TRBJ1-1 TRBV4-2 TRBD1 . TGTGCCACCGGGACAGGGGGAGAAATGAGGACTGAAGCTTTCTTT CATGTGGEMRTEAFF
TRBJ1-3 TRBV10-3 . . TGTGCCATCAGTGAGTCGGGGCAGGGATCACCACCTGGAAACACCATATATTTT CAISESGQGSPPGNTIYF
TRBJ2-2 TRBV11-3 . . TGTGCCAGCAGCTTAAGTAGGGGGAGCGACATGGTGTTTTTT CASSLSRGSDMVFF
TRBJ1-6 TRBV3-1/TRBV3-2 . . TGTGCCAGCAGCCAAGGAGAGGCTTCACCCCTCCACTTT CASSQGEASPLHF
TRBJ2-7 TRBV7-2 . . TGTGCCAGCAGCTTATCTGGTCTGGACTCATTCAACGAGCAGTACTTC CASSLSGLDSFNEQYF
TRBJ2-7 TRBV3-1/TRBV3-2 . once TGTGCCAGCAGCCATCCGGTTCGTTACGAGCAGTACTTC CASSHPVRYEQYF
TRBJ2-3 TRBV29-1 . . TGCAGCGTTGTGTATTATAACACAGATACGCAGTATTTT CSVVYYNTDTQYF
TRBJ1-1 TRBV4-2 . . TGTGCCAGCAGCCAACGGGAAGGGTCCCTCACTGAAGCTTTCTTT CASSQREGSLTEAFF
TRBJ2-7 TRBV6-2/TRBV6-3 . . TGTGCCAGCAGTAAAACGGTGGGAGTCGAGCAGTACTTC CASSKTVGVEQYF
TRBJ2-7 TRBV2 TRBD1 . TGTGCCAGCAGTCCGGGACAGCCCTACGAGCAGTACTTC CASSPGQPYEQYF
TRBJ2-1 TRBV18 . . TGTGCCAGCTCACCACCGAGACCCGGGAACGGCAATGAGCAGTTCTTC CASSPPRPGNGNEQFF
TRBJ2-1 TRBV19 TRBD2 . TGTGCCAGTAGTACCCTAGCGGGAGGGGACAATGAGCAGTTCTTC CASSTLAGGDNEQFF
TRBJ2-1 TRBV5-1 TRBD1 . TGCGCCAGCAGCTTGGTTACAGGGGACGGTGAGCAGTTCTTC CASSLVTGDGEQFF
TRBJ2-7 TRBV4-1 . . TGCGCCAGCAGCCCTTTAGGGCGGGATGAAAGGGAGCAGTACTTC CASSPLGRDEREQYF
TRBJ1-2 TRBV11-2 . . TGTGCCAGCAGCCCCCATGGAGTCTATGGCTACACCTTC CASSPHGVYGYTF
TRBJ1-2 TRBV6-5 . . TGTGCCAGCAGACCAACAGGGTCCGGCGGCTACACCTTC CASRPTGSGGYTF
TRBJ1-1 TRBV9 . . TGTGCCAGCAGCCCTAGTGGGGGGACTGAAGCTTTCTTT CASSPSGGTEAFF
TRBJ1-2 TRBV2 . . TGTGCTACAGCACGGGGGGCGCGTCATGGCTACACCTTC CATARGARHGYTF
TRBJ1-1 TRBV11-3 TRBD1 . TGTGCCAGCAGCTTCCTTACAGGGGGGAACACTGAAGCTTTCTTT CASSFLTGGNTEAFF
TRBJ1-2 TRBV4-3 TRBD1 . TGCGCCAGCAGCCAAGAGTGGGGACAGGCCTGGGGATATGGCTACACCTTC CASSQEWGQAWGYGYTF
TRBJ2-7 TRBV3-1/TRBV3-2 . . TGTGCCAGCAGCCAAGATCCAGGCTACGAGCAGTACTTC CASSQDPGYEQYF
TRBJ1-1 TRBV10-2 . . TGCGCCAGCAGTGAGTGGAACAGCGGATCATACACTGAAGCTTTCTTT CASSEWNSGSYTEAFF
TRBJ1-4 TRBV4-3 . . TGCGCCAGCAGTCTACAGAGGGCTGCAACTAATGAAAAACTGTTTTTT CASSLQRAATNEKLFF
TRBJ2-7 TRBV7-9 . few TGTGCCAGCAGCTTGTCAGGGGACCCCTACGAGCAGTACTTC CASSLSGDPYEQYF
TRBJ1-2 TRBV4-1 . . TGCGCCAGCAGCCCTCGGGAGACCCTATTATATGGCTACACCTTC CASSPRETLLYGYTF
TRBJ2-3 TRBV11-3 TRBD1 . TGTGCCAGCAGGAGGGACAGCTCCACAGATACGCAGTATTTT CASRRDSSTDTQYF
TRBJ2-5 TRBV5-1 . . TGCGCCAGCAGCTTGGTGACAGGAAGTCAAGAGACCCAGTACTTC CASSLVTGSQETQYF
TRBJ1-5 TRBV5-8 . . TGTGCCAGCAGCGATCTAGAGCAGCCCCAGCATTTT CASSDLEQPQHF
TRBJ2-1 TRBV27 . . TGTGCCAGCAGTTTATCCCCCCGGGGACTCCGGGAGTTCTTC CASSLSPRGLREFF
TRBJ2-5 TRBV4-3 TRBD2 . TGCGCCAGCAGCCAAGGGACTAGCGGGAGGGAGACCCAGTACTTC CASSQGTSGRETQYF
TRBJ1-1 TRBV2 TRBD1 once TGTGCCAGCAGTAGGACAGGGGGGGATACTGAAGCTTTCTTT CASSRTGGDTEAFF
TRBJ1-3 TRBV7-2 . . TGTGCCAGCAGCTTCGAGACAGGCCTCTCTGGAAACACCATATATTTT CASSFETGLSGNTIYF
TRBJ1-1 TRBV6-1 TRBD1 . TGTGCCAGCAGTGAAAGACAGGGTCCGAGTCAGTCCACTGAAGCTTTCTTT CASSERQGPSQSTEAFF
TRBJ2-1 TRBV6-4 . . TGTGCCAGCAGTGTAGAACTAGCCTCCTACAATGAGCAGTTCTTC CASSVELASYNEQFF
TRBJ2-1 TRBV6-5 . . TGTGCCAGCAGTTACTCGAACCGGGATGGTGAGCAGTTCTTC CASSYSNRDGEQFF
TRBJ1-2 TRBV7-2 . once TGTGCCAGCAGCTTATCTGGACAGTATGGCTACACCTTC CASSLSGQYGYTF
TRBJ2-1 TRBV3-1/TRBV3-2 TRBD2 . TGTGCCAGCAGCCAAAAAGGCGGGGGGTTTGGGAATGAGCAGTTCTTC CASSQKGGGFGNEQFF
TRBJ2-1 TRBV3-1/TRBV3-2 TRBD2 . TGTGCCAGCAGCCGAAGGAGGCACCTAGGACTAGCGGGAGCGTACAATGAGCAGTTCTTC CASSRRRHLGLAGAYNEQFF
TRBJ2-5 TRBV3-1/TRBV3-2 . . TGTGCCAGCAGCCCCTACGATACCACTGCAGAGACCCAGTACTTC CASSPYDTTAETQYF
TRBJ1-2 TRBV3-1/TRBV3-2 . . TGTGCCAGCAGCCAAGATTCGGGACACGGATTTAACTATGGCTACACCTTC CASSQDSGHGFNYGYTF
TRBJ2-2 TRBV19 TRBD1 . TGTGCCACAAAAGGTCAGGGGGCCGGCGGGGAGCTGTTTTTT CATKGQGAGGELFF
TRBJ1-5 TRBV19 . . TGTGCCAGTAGGTCTGTTGGTGGCACTAAGCCCCAGCATTTT CASRSVGGTKPQHF
TRBJ2-5 TRBV29-1 . . TGCAGCGTAGGTGAGGGCGCGGAGACCCAGTACTTC CSVGEGAETQYF
TRBJ1-3 TRBV2 TRBD1 . TGTGCCAGCAGTCTGGGACAGGGGGCTGGAAACACCATATATTTT CASSLGQGAGNTIYF
TRBJ2-7 TRBV7-2 . . TGTGCCAGCAGCTCCGGGACTTACTCCTACGAGCAGTACTTC CASSSGTYSYEQYF
TRBJ2-7 TRBV9 . once TGTGCCAGCAGCGTAGGAGGTCCTTCGGTGGATGAGCAGTACTTC CASSVGGPSVDEQYF
TRBJ1-2 TRBV19 . . TGTGCCAGTAGTTTCGGATCGGACTCCAACTATGGCTACACCTTC CASSFGSDSNYGYTF
TRBJ1-6 TRBV19 . . TGTGCCTCCAGTGAAAAGAATTCACCCCTCCACTTT CASSEKNSPLHF
TRBJ1-5 TRBV27 . . TGTGCCAGCAAATCGGGGTACGGCAATCAGCCCCAGCATTTT CASKSGYGNQPQHF
TRBJ2-5 TRBV2 . . TGTGCCAGCCACCAGGGTATGGGAGAGACCCAGTACTTC CASHQGMGETQYF
TRBJ1-1 TRBV11-3 . few TGTGCCAGCAGCTTAGAGTTCAGGCCACCCCGGGGTGAAGCTTTCTTT CASSLEFRPPRGEAFF